This T cell receptor (beta chain) was sequenced during a study of blood T cell dynamics during melanoma immunotherapy. Study information: Patients with metastatic melanoma got pembrolizumab or nivolumab-ipilimumab as first-line care. Study results and caveats: Clones driving repertoire changes may be melanoma-specific or general immune activation.

The time point is: week 3, after first cycle of checkpoint inhibitor. This clone has just a few counts. Its antigen is unidentified. Relative to the germline gene, one junction end is altered; a read error may explain this. The CDR3 consists of 16 residues. Per germline, CDR1 MGHRA and CDR2 YSYEKL. Assay used: immunoSEQ multiplex PCR; TCRdb lists only in-frame clones, some missing. The table includes a few thousand clones, about four fifths detected once. Material: blood, obtained from a patient treated with checkpoint blockade. This TCR was recovered from a human donor with melanoma. The rearrangement uses TRBV4-1 and TRBJ2-2; D not certain. CDR3 sequence reads: CASRQDQSENTGELFF. CDR3 DNA: TGCGCCAGCAGACAAGACCAGTCGGAGAACACCGGGGAGCTGTTTTTT.